This is a list of T cell receptor beta chains from one sample in a study of cytomegalovirus exposure and HLA in healthy donors. The protocol was immunoSEQ multiplex PCR, while the TCRdb copy is restricted to in-frame clones and leaves out a portion. This sample carries 65,000 or so clones, 78% of them seen once, and the ten largest clones take around 3%. Specimen: PBMCs. These receptors came from a girl aged 5 to 17 in good health and CMV-seropositive. Both conserved end residues are part of each CDR3. The D gene is left open where the match is weak. Rows may omit the clone size; those that give it use once, few, many or a size class.

DNA | CDR3 | D | size | J | V
TGCAGCGCCTGGCGGGATTCCTCCTACGAGCAGTACTTC | CSAWRDSSYEQYF | . | few | TRBJ2-7 | TRBV29-1
TGTGCCAGCAGTGGGGGACTGGCCATCAATAATGAGCAGTTCTTC | CASSGGLAINNEQFF | . | . | TRBJ2-1 | TRBV6-1
TGTGCCAGCAGTGCCGGGACAACCCCTGGGAATGAAAAACTGTTTTTT | CASSAGTTPGNEKLFF | . | few | TRBJ1-4 | TRBV2
TGCGCCAGCAGCCGGACAGGGGGCAATGAGCAGTACTTC | CASSRTGGNEQYF | TRBD1 | . | TRBJ2-7 | TRBV5-1
TGTGCCAGCAGTTACTCAGCCACCGGAGCTGGAAACACCATATATTTT | CASSYSATGAGNTIYF | . | . | TRBJ1-3 | TRBV6-5
TGTGCCAGCAGTTTAGGCAGGGGCAAGTACTTC | CASSLGRGKYF | . | . | TRBJ2-7 | TRBV28
TGTGCCAGCAGCCGACAGAACTTATACAATGAGCAGTTCTTC | CASSRQNLYNEQFF | . | . | TRBJ2-1 | TRBV5-8
TGTGCCTGGGGCAGGGTGGGGATGGTCACCGGGGAGCTGTTTTTT | CAWGRVGMVTGELFF | . | . | TRBJ2-2 | TRBV30
TGTGCCATCAGTGACCTAGCCGGGACTGGGAACACCATATATTTT | CAISDLAGTGNTIYF | . | . | TRBJ1-3 | TRBV10-3
TGTGCCAGCCAGCGACAAAGCGGGAGCGAGCAGTTCTTC | CASQRQSGSEQFF | TRBD2 | . | TRBJ2-1 | TRBV28
TGTGCCAGCAGAGGGGGCCCTCCTACAGATACGCAGTATTTT | CASRGGPPTDTQYF | TRBD1 | . | TRBJ2-3 | TRBV6-5
TGTGCCAGCAGTTTACAGGGGCCCGCCGCGCCGCAGTACTTC | CASSLQGPAAPQYF | . | . | TRBJ2-7 | TRBV27
TGTGCCAGCAGTTTCCCGTACAGGGGGCATTACGAGCAGTACTTC | CASSFPYRGHYEQYF | TRBD1 | . | TRBJ2-7 | TRBV6-6
TGTGCCAGCAGCTCGCCAGGGTTTGGAAACACCATATATTTT | CASSSPGFGNTIYF | . | . | TRBJ1-3 | TRBV7-9
TGTGCCAGCAGTGAGATCGGAGGCCAGTACTTC | CASSEIGGQYF | . | . | TRBJ2-5 | TRBV6-1
TGTGCCAGCAGCCTAGGACGACAGGGCCGAGAGACCCAGTACTTC | CASSLGRQGRETQYF | TRBD1 | once | TRBJ2-5 | TRBV4-2
TGTGCCTGGAGTCGGACAGGGGACACAGATACGCAGTATTTT | CAWSRTGDTDTQYF | TRBD1 | . | TRBJ2-3 | TRBV30
TGTGCCCTTAGCGGGGGGTTATCCTACGAGCAGTACTTC | CALSGGLSYEQYF | TRBD2 | . | TRBJ2-7 | TRBV30
TGTGCCAGCAGTGGACAGGGTCATCAGCCCCAGCATTTT | CASSGQGHQPQHF | TRBD1 | . | TRBJ1-5 | TRBV27
TGTGCCACCAGCAGAGACCACCTCAGGGGAGCTAACACTGAAGCTTTCTTT | CATSRDHLRGANTEAFF | . | once | TRBJ1-1 | TRBV15
TGTGCCAGCTCACTTGGAGCTTCTCCAGATACGCAGTATTTT | CASSLGASPDTQYF | . | . | TRBJ2-3 | TRBV18
TGTGCCAGCAGCTACACCGGGACAGGGGTTTTCTACGAGCAGTACTTC | CASSYTGTGVFYEQYF | TRBD1 | . | TRBJ2-7 | TRBV7-9
TGTGCCTGGAGTGACTTCGTCGCGGGGGGGCGCTACAATGAGCAGTTCTTC | CAWSDFVAGGRYNEQFF | TRBD2 | few | TRBJ2-1 | TRBV30
TGCAGCGTTGAATTGAGAATGAACACTGAAGCTTTCTTT | CSVELRMNTEAFF | . | . | TRBJ1-1 | TRBV29-1
TGCGCCAGCAGCTTGGGACTAAGGGGGGGGGAGACCCAGTACTTC | CASSLGLRGGETQYF | . | . | TRBJ2-5 | TRBV5-1
TGTGCCAGCAGCGGAGGGACTAGCGGGAGGGGGACCCAGTACTTC | CASSGGTSGRGTQYF | TRBD2 | . | TRBJ2-5 | TRBV9
TGTGCCAGCAGGCCACCGGGACACATATCCTACGAGCAGTACTTC | CASRPPGHISYEQYF | . | . | TRBJ2-7 | TRBV7-7
TGTGCCAGCAGCGCCCCCCGCGGGGGGAAGCCACTGAACACTGAAGCTTTCTTT | CASSAPRGGKPLNTEAFF | . | . | TRBJ1-1 | TRBV9